The 17 T cell receptor beta chains reported below all come from one sample, sequenced in a study of a mutant IDH1 vaccine in newly diagnosed glioma. No cognate antigen is known for these TCRs. Profiling relied on immunoSEQ multiplex PCR, and the TCRdb table lists in-frame clones only, not all of them. The data contain almost 95,000 clones, roughly 86% of them singletons. The time point is: week 47, end of study. Topical imiquimod was applied with each vaccine dose, which held 300 ug of mutant IDH1 20-mer peptide. Sequenced material: PBMCs, taken from a glioma patient whose treatment included an IDH1 peptide vaccine. The receptors come from a woman aged 45-65 years with glioma.

The chain links TRBV7-9 to TRBJ2-5; D perhaps matches TRBD1 (6 bases). V was trimmed by 5 bases and J by 0 bases, leaving 7 bases between them. CDR1 is SEHNR and CDR2 is FQNEAQ in the germline V gene (reference sequence). The CDR3 totals 13 residues. CDR3 amino acids: CASSQGNQETQYF. CDR3 nucleotides: TGTGCCAGCAGCCAGGGGAACCAAGAGACCCAGTACTTC.

The chain combines TRBV5-6 with TRBJ2-7; possible D gene TRBD2, 5 bases. This CDR3 spans 19 amino acids. Deletions cut 4 bases from V and 3 bases from J, with 29 bases between. From germline, CDR1 is SGHDT and CDR2 YYEEEE. Here the CDR3 DNA reads TGTGCCAGCAGCCCCCTCCGTGGGCTAGCTTTTCAACTACTCTACGAGCAGTACTTC. It specifies CASSPLRGLAFQLLYEQYF.

With regard to this clone: The sample has other DNA sequences that encode this CDR3 too. The chain couples TRBV11-2 to TRBJ2-5; maybe TRBD2 (6 bases). The CDR3 is made up of 15 amino acids. V dropped 4 bases and J dropped 5 bases, with 17 bases sitting between them. Germline V gene lookup returns CDR1 SGHAT and CDR2 FQNNGV. The CDR3 coding sequence is TGTGCCAGCAGCTCCCTCATGGGGGGTGTGGAGACCCAGTACTTC. This codes for CASSSLMGGVETQYF. The complete variable domain, with remaining parts taken from reference TRBV11-2 and TRBJ2-5, reads EAGVAQSPRYKIIEKRQSVAFWCNPISGHATLYWYQQILGQGPKLLIQFQNNGVVDDSQLPKDRFSAERLKGVDSTLKIQPAKLEDSAVYLCASSSLMGGVETQYFGPGTRLLVL.

The rearrangement links TRBV4-2 to TRBJ1-1; D is unclear. The CDR3 has 14 residues. Germline V gene data show CDR1 as LGHNA and CDR2 as YNFKEQ. V dropped 3 bases and J dropped 0 bases, with 8 bases sitting between them. For the CDR3, the DNA is TGTGCCAGCAGCCATGTTGCCTTGAACACTGAAGCTTTCTTT. It yields the protein CASSHVALNTEAFF.

The chain links TRBV30 to TRBJ1-1; D unclear. CDR1 is GTSNPN, CDR2 SVGIG, per germline (reference sequence). This CDR3 comprises 16 residues. V was pared by 2 bases and J by 5 bases, with 21 bases between. DNA for the CDR3: TGTGCCTGGAGTCGACGGTCTTCACCCCCGAGGACTGAAGCTTTCTTT. This encodes CAWSRRSSPPRTEAFF.

The chain has TRBV7-2 and TRBJ1-1, with no clear D. Looked up from germline, CDR1 is SGHTA and CDR2 is FQGNSA. The CDR3 length is 12 residues. The ends were cut back, 5 bases at V and 6 bases at J, with 10 bases in the middle. CDR3 nucleotide sequence: TGTGCCAGCAGCCCATATTCGGCTGAAGCTTTCTTT. Amino acid sequence: CASSPYSAEAFF.

The rearrangement joins TRBV27 to TRBJ2-1, with TRBD2 matching 12 bases. Germline CDR1 reads MNHEY; CDR2 reads SMNVEV (reference sequence). The CDR3 consists of 16 residues. With V trimmed by 4 bases and J by 3 bases, 4 bases remained unmatched. The CDR3 loop reads CASSSGLAGNYNEQFF. The CDR3 coding sequence is TGTGCCAGCAGTTCCGGACTAGCGGGAAACTACAATGAGCAGTTCTTC.

The chain is built from TRBV28 and TRBJ2-2, with 7 bases that match TRBD2. The ends lost 3 bases at V and 4 bases at J; junction bases unmatched: 2. Germline values: CDR1 MDHEN, CDR2 SYDVKM. The CDR3 totals 14 residues. Here the CDR3 reads CASSFGRVTGELFF. CDR3 in DNA: TGTGCCAGCAGTTTTGGGAGGGTCACCGGGGAGCTGTTTTTT.

This clone was detected only once. The CDR3 DNA reads TGTGCCAGCAGTTCTGGACAGGGTAAGGGACAGCCCCAGCATTTT. Translation: CASSSGQGKGQPQHF. The chain joins TRBV6-5 to TRBJ1-5; 8 nucleotides align to TRBD1. The CDR3 length is 15 residues. J lost 7 bases, V lost 4 bases, and 9 bases had no gene match. CDR1 MNHEY and CDR2 SVGAGI come from the germline V gene.

The V call is TRBV30, the J call TRBJ1-5, with D possibly TRBD1 on 5 matching bases. Germline CDR1 reads GTSNPN; CDR2 reads SVGIG (reference sequence). Between the trimmed V and J ends, which lost 0 bases and 2 bases, there was a span of 11 bases. The CDR3 consists of 15 residues. This CDR3 is CAWSVLGTGNQPQHF. CDR3 sequence (DNA): TGTGCCTGGAGTGTTTTAGGGACTGGCAATCAGCCCCAGCATTTT.

This clone was observed a single time. The chain employs TRBV29-1 and TRBJ2-5; 8 bases map to TRBD1. V lost 7 bases and J lost 6; bases outside the gene matches: 7. This CDR3 has 12 amino acids. CDR1 and CDR2 from the germline V gene are SQVTM and ANQGSEA. For the CDR3, the DNA is TGCAGCGCTTACAGGGGGGAAAAGACCCAGTACTTC. Translated, it gives CSAYRGEKTQYF. The full variable domain, rest sourced from reference TRBV29-1 and TRBJ2-5, is SAVISQKPSRDICQRGTSLTIQCQVDSQVTMMFWYRQQPGQSLTLIATANQGSEATYESGFVIDKFPISRPNLTFSTLTVSNMSPEDSSIYLCSAYRGEKTQYFGPGTRLLVL.

V usage is TRBV28 and J usage is TRBJ2-3; 10 bases are a match to TRBD2. The CDR3 totals 19 residues. J was trimmed by 4 bases and V by 6 bases; bases with no gene match: 19. Germline lookup yields CDR1 MDHEN and CDR2 SYDVKM. CDR3 sequence reads: CASSAFGTSTSGQADTQYF. The CDR3 DNA follows: TGTGCCAGCAGCGCCTTTGGGACTTCGACTAGCGGGCAAGCAGATACGCAGTATTTT.

The chain recombines TRBV30 with TRBJ1-1; a weak D match, TRBD1 (5 bases). V lost 2 bases to trimming and J lost 0 bases, with 13 bases between them. Germline-derived CDR1 and CDR2 are GTSNPN and SVGIG (reference sequence). CDR3 size: 15 residues. CDR3 amino acids: CAWSTRQRVNTEAFF. DNA of the CDR3: TGTGCCTGGAGTACTCGACAGAGAGTGAACACTGAAGCTTTCTTT.

This chain's CDR3 is CASSLASRTIYF. CDR3 sequence (DNA): TGTGCCAGCAGCTTAGCGTCCCGCACCATATATTTT. This rearrangement joins TRBV7-9 to TRBJ1-3; the D is unclear. Looked up from germline, CDR1 is SEHNR and CDR2 is FQNEAQ (reference sequence). This CDR3 region has 12 residues. The ends were cut back, 0 bases at V and 9 bases at J, with 6 bases in the middle.

The rearrangement links TRBV29-1 to TRBJ2-7; possible D gene TRBD2, 5 bases. The CDR3 totals 12 residues. Deletions cut 4 bases from V and 3 bases from J, with 10 bases between. CDR1 is SQVTM and CDR2 is ANQGSEA in the germline V gene. The CDR3 nucleotides read TGCAGCGTTGTGAGGGCTGGCTACGAGCAGTACTTC. As protein: CSVVRAGYEQYF.

This chain uses TRBV19 with TRBJ2-5, with 10 bases that match TRBD2. The better agreement between TRBJ2-7 and the DNA end casts doubt on the J call. Germline V CDR1 and CDR2: LNHDA, SQIVND (reference sequence). There are 15 residues in the CDR3. CDR3 sequence (DNA): TGTGCCAGTAAGGAGCGGGAGGGTCGATTCTACGAGCAGTACTTC. This codes for CASKEREGRFYEQYF.

The J gene is TRBJ2-7, the V gene TRBV2; possibly TRBD1 or TRBD2 for D (5 bases each). This CDR3 is 14 amino acids long. Trimming took off 3 bases at V and 1 base at J, with 10 bases between the two ends. Germline assignment: CDR1 SNHLY and CDR2 FYNNEI. The CDR3 here is CASSEGEWSYEQYF. For the CDR3, the DNA is TGTGCCAGCAGTGAGGGGGAGTGGTCCTACGAGCAGTACTTC.